This T cell receptor beta chain was sequenced for a study of blood T cell repertoires in COVID-19. Some clones are missing from TCRdb's copy, which holds only in-frame ones; the method was immunoSEQ multiplex PCR. The sample yields about 74,000 clones, 60% to 85% seen once. The CDR3 sequence is 12 residues long. V was clipped by 5 bases and J by 3 bases, with 7 bases between them. Per the germline V gene, CDR1 is MDHEN and CDR2 is SYDVKM. This clone occurred a few times. This rearrangement joins TRBV28 to TRBJ1-1; D gene uncertain. The receptor was isolated from a man aged 70-80 years with acute or convalescent COVID-19. The material sequenced was peripheral blood. DNA of the CDR3: TGTGCCAGCAGTACCCGGGACACTGAAGCTTTCTTT. It encodes CASSTRDTEAFF.